A selection of T cell receptor beta chains follows, all from one sample in a study of T cells after yellow fever vaccination. Each CDR3 protein is one row after TCRdb ran MiXCR on the 5' RACE reads. The sample gives fewer than 450,000 distinct CDR3 sequences, approximately 10% of which show up once; around 20% is in the top ten. The source material was PBMCs, sampled on the day of the first yellow fever vaccination. These receptors were taken from a man aged 18 to 30 who received the YFV17D yellow fever vaccine. Each CDR3 is given with its conserved first and last residue. A D gene is named only where the DNA matches it firmly. Clone size, where shown, is once, few, many, or a class for clones that have expanded.

many	TRBV5-6	.	TRBJ2-5	TGTGCCAGCAGCTTGCGATTGGGAGAGACCCAGTACTTC	CASSLRLGETQYF
.	TRBV5-1	TRBD1	TRBJ1-5	TGCGCCAGCAGCTGGGCAGGGGGGAATCAGCCCCAGCATTTT	CASSWAGGNQPQHF
many	TRBV2	TRBD2	TRBJ2-3	TGTGCCAGCAGCGGATATCCTAGCGGAGGCACAGATACGCAGTATTTT	CASSGYPSGGTDTQYF
few	TRBV4-1	TRBD2	TRBJ2-3	TGCGCCAGCAGCCAAGGACTAGCGGGTGTTTCCTATAGCACAGATACGCAGTATTTT	CASSQGLAGVSYSTDTQYF
.	TRBV20-1	TRBD1	TRBJ2-1	TGCAGTGCTACTACCGGGACAGCCAATTACAATGAGCAGTTCTTC	CSATTGTANYNEQFF
.	TRBV20-1	.	TRBJ2-3	TGCAGTGCGCTAAAGGGCCCGATAAGCACAGATACGCAGTATTTT	CSALKGPISTDTQYF
many	TRBV5-1	TRBD2	TRBJ2-1	TGCGCCAGCAGCTCCTCTACTAGCGGGGCAAACAATGAGCAGTTCTTC	CASSSSTSGANNEQFF
.	TRBV12-3/TRBV12-4	.	TRBJ2-1	TGTGCCAGCAGTACCAGGGGTAATGAGCAGTTCTTC	CASSTRGNEQFF
.	TRBV3-1	.	TRBJ1-6	TGTGCCAGCAGCCATCCAGGTTCACCCCTCCACTTT	CASSHPGSPLHF
once	TRBV6-2/TRBV6-3	.	TRBJ2-2	TGTGCCAGCAGTTACTCGATCACGTTGGTCCGCCGGGAGCTGTTTTTT	CASSYSITLVRRELFF
.	TRBV29-1	TRBD2	TRBJ2-3	TGCAGCGCCCTAACGGACCTTCGGGGGGCAGATACGCAGTATTTT	CSALTDLRGADTQYF
.	TRBV5-4	.	TRBJ2-2	TGTGCCAGCACCAGCAGGGGATCGAACACCGGGGAGCTGTTTTTT	CASTSRGSNTGELFF
.	TRBV20-1	TRBD2	TRBJ2-3	TGCAGTGCTATCGGGCTAGCGGAACACACAGATACGCAGTATTTT	CSAIGLAEHTDTQYF
.	TRBV4-2	TRBD2	TRBJ2-2	TGTGCCAGCAGCCAAGAGGCTAGCGGACACACCGGGGAGCTGTTTTTT	CASSQEASGHTGELFF
few	TRBV10-3	.	TRBJ2-5	TGTGCCATCAATAGTGGGGGAGGAGAGACCCAGTACTTC	CAINSGGGETQYF
.	TRBV5-1	TRBD2	TRBJ2-1	TGCGCCAGCAGCGCGGGACTAGCGGGGGGCTCCTACAATGAGCAGTTCTTC	CASSAGLAGGSYNEQFF
few	TRBV18	.	TRBJ1-1	TGTGCCAGCTCATACGAAATACAGGGCTCTGAAGCTTTCTTT	CASSYEIQGSEAFF
many	TRBV12-3/TRBV12-4	.	TRBJ1-1	TGTGCCTCCAAGGGGGGCATGTGGATGAACACTGAAGCTTTCTTT	CASKGGMWMNTEAFF
few	TRBV5-1	.	TRBJ2-7	TGCGCCAGCAGCCCGGGGTTCTACGAGCAGTACTTC	CASSPGFYEQYF
few	TRBV12-3/TRBV12-4	.	TRBJ1-1	TGTGCCAGCTGCTCGACAAAAATGAACACTGAAGCTTTCTTT	CASCSTKMNTEAFF
.	TRBV5-1	TRBD1	TRBJ2-5	TGCGCCAGCAGCTTAGGGACAGGGACAGAGACCCAGTACTTC	CASSLGTGTETQYF
.	TRBV12-3/TRBV12-4	.	TRBJ2-5	TGTGCCAGCAGTCCGATGGCGGGGCGTGAGACCCAGTACTTC	CASSPMAGRETQYF
.	TRBV1	.	TRBJ1-1	TGCACCAGCAGCCAAGAAATGAGTGTATGGCGCTACACTGAAGCTTTCTTT	CTSSQEMSVWRYTEAFF
few	TRBV5-1	TRBD1	TRBJ1-2	TGCGCCAGCAGCTTGGAACAGGGGGCCGGTTATGGCTACACCTTC	CASSLEQGAGYGYTF
many	TRBV24-1	.	TRBJ2-3	TGTGCCACCAGCCTAGGTCCCAGATCAGATACGCAGTATTTT	CATSLGPRSDTQYF
few	TRBV4-1	.	TRBJ2-2	TGCGCCAGCAGCCCCCGTGCCCAGATGCCCGGGGAGCTGTTTTTT	CASSPRAQMPGELFF
.	TRBV6-5	.	TRBJ1-3	TGTGCCAGCAGTTACTCATCCGGGACAAGAGGAAACACCATATATTTT	CASSYSSGTRGNTIYF
.	TRBV7-6	.	TRBJ2-1	TGTGCCAGCAGCTTAGGGGGTTCACGGAGGAATGAGCAGTTCTTC	CASSLGGSRRNEQFF
.	TRBV15	.	TRBJ2-7	TGTGCCACCAGCAACCCAGGCGAAGTCTCCTACGAGCAGTACTTC	CATSNPGEVSYEQYF
few	TRBV14	.	TRBJ2-2	TGTGCCAGCAGCCAAGTGGGTTTAGACAGGTTAAACACCGGGGAGCTGTTTTTT	CASSQVGLDRLNTGELFF
few	TRBV10-1	.	TRBJ1-1	TGCGCCAGCAGTGAGTCCACAGGAATTCCTGAAGCTTTCTTT	CASSESTGIPEAFF
.	TRBV19	TRBD1	TRBJ2-2	TGTGCCATTGGACAGGGAAGCACCGGGGAGCTGTTTTTT	CAIGQGSTGELFF
.	TRBV6-2/TRBV6-3	.	TRBJ2-5	TGTGCCAGCAGTTACTCGATCTTAGAGACCCAGTACTTC	CASSYSILETQYF
.	TRBV12-3/TRBV12-4	TRBD2	TRBJ2-3	TGTGCCAGCAGTTTAGTTGAGGCGGGGGGCCGCACAGATACGCAGTATTTT	CASSLVEAGGRTDTQYF
.	TRBV10-3	.	TRBJ1-4	TGTGCCATCAAGGGGAATCCAGGCGAAAAACTGTTTTTT	CAIKGNPGEKLFF
.	TRBV7-9	TRBD1	TRBJ1-2	TGTGCCAGCAGCATTGGGACAGACCACTATGGCTACACCTTC	CASSIGTDHYGYTF
.	TRBV5-1	TRBD2	TRBJ2-3	TGCGCCAGCAGACAAGCGGGGGTTGATTCAGATACGCAGTATTTT	CASRQAGVDSDTQYF
.	TRBV6-5	.	TRBJ2-5	TGTGCCAGCAGTTACTCGACGGTTCGGGGGACCCAGTACTTC	CASSYSTVRGTQYF
.	TRBV11-2	.	TRBJ2-2	TGTGCCAGCAGCTTATTCGGGGGCGGTAACGGGGAGCTGTTTTTT	CASSLFGGGNGELFF
.	TRBV6-1	.	TRBJ1-2	TGTGCCAGCATGATGGGGGGGACACAAGGCTACACCTTC	CASMMGGTQGYTF
.	TRBV7-3	.	TRBJ2-1	TGTGCCAGCAGCTTAAAGGGGGGCTATGAGCAGTTCTTC	CASSLKGGYEQFF
.	TRBV27	TRBD1	TRBJ1-6	TGTGCCAGCAGTTTTTGGGACAGGCGTAATTCACCCCTCCACTTT	CASSFWDRRNSPLHF
few	TRBV24-1	.	TRBJ2-5	TGTGCCACCAGTGATTTCGTTTCTGCGGCCCCCGGTACGGAGACCCAGTACTTC	CATSDFVSAAPGTETQYF
few	TRBV5-8	.	TRBJ1-1	TGTGCCAGCAGCTGGAACATGAACACTGAAGCTTTCTTT	CASSWNMNTEAFF
few	TRBV5-1	TRBD1	TRBJ2-5	TGCGCCAGCAGCTCCCCCACAGGGGGCTCACAAGAGACCCAGTACTTC	CASSSPTGGSQETQYF
few	TRBV12-3/TRBV12-4	.	TRBJ2-2	TGTGCCAGCAACCCCCGGGGTCCCGGGGAGCTGTTTTTT	CASNPRGPGELFF
few	TRBV5-1	.	TRBJ2-5	TGCGCCAGCAGCTTGGGGGATAGTCAAGGAGAGACCCAGTACTTC	CASSLGDSQGETQYF
few	TRBV12-3/TRBV12-4	.	TRBJ2-4	TGTGCCAGCAGTCCTACAATAGGAAACATTCAGTACTTC	CASSPTIGNIQYF
.	TRBV19	TRBD2	TRBJ2-1	TGTGCCAGTCAAAGGACTAGCGGGGGATTAAGCTCCTACAATGAGCAGTTCTTC	CASQRTSGGLSSYNEQFF
.	TRBV25-1	.	TRBJ1-1	TGTGCCAGCAGTGAATATGCCGGCGGTGAAGCTTTCTTT	CASSEYAGGEAFF
.	TRBV12-3/TRBV12-4	.	TRBJ2-2	TGTGCCAGCAGTCTAGGGCCCGGTAGGGGGGAGCTGTTTTTT	CASSLGPGRGELFF
few	TRBV7-2	.	TRBJ2-7	TGTGCCAGCAGCTTAGGGGGACCCATAGGGCAGTACTTC	CASSLGGPIGQYF
few	TRBV7-2	.	TRBJ1-4	TGTGCCAGCAGCCTCGTACGGGAAAAACTGTTTTTT	CASSLVREKLFF
.	TRBV4-1	.	TRBJ2-1	TGCGCCAGCAGCCAAGGGCTTGGCAGCCCAATCCGTGGTGAGCAGTTCTTC	CASSQGLGSPIRGEQFF
.	TRBV29-1	TRBD2	TRBJ2-3	TGCAGCGTTGAAGTTCTAGCGGGGGACCTGAGCACAGATACGCAGTATTTT	CSVEVLAGDLSTDTQYF
few	TRBV3-1	.	TRBJ2-5	TGTGCCAGCACGGTATCTGGCGGGGCATGGGGTTTGGAGACCCAGTACTTC	CASTVSGGAWGLETQYF
many	TRBV7-2	.	TRBJ1-5	TGTGCCAGCAGCTGGTATCGCGTTAGCAATCAGCCCCAGCATTTT	CASSWYRVSNQPQHF
.	TRBV3-1	TRBD2	TRBJ2-3	TGTGCCAGCAGCCGCCGGACTAGCGGGGGGGCAGATACGCAGTATTTT	CASSRRTSGGADTQYF
.	TRBV4-1	.	TRBJ1-4	TGCGCCAGCAGCCAAGATCCCGCGGCAACTAATGAAAAACTGTTTTTT	CASSQDPAATNEKLFF